This T cell receptor (beta chain) derives from a study of beta chain features in type 1 diabetes. Study-wide results and caveats: These data did not resolve whether HLA type affects TCRB rearrangement. There was a moderate but significant shortening of TCRB CDR3s in all four CD4+ subsets of Type 1 diabetes patients. Equally in patients and controls, shorter templates might have been favored by PCR.

In germline, CDR1 is SGHAT, CDR2 FQNNGV. The CDR3 consists of 14 residues. The ends were cut back, 2 bases at V and 6 bases at J, with 12 bases in the middle. Since all of the isolated RNA was reverse transcribed, expressed TCRB transcripts were what got sequenced. Measured with immunoSEQ multiplex PCR; TCRdb has only the in-frame clones, and not every one. The sample contains around 280,000 clones, around 16% of which appear only once. Of note for this clone: Its antigen is unknown.

Every participating donor gave one draw, a heparinised blood sample averaging about 110 mL. V gene TRBV11-2 combines with J gene TRBJ2-3, with D unclear. This clonotype was obtained from a man aged 18-30 years with type 1 diabetes. The material sequenced was naive CD4+ T cells from blood. DNA of the CDR3: TGTGCCAGCAGCTTACACCCCCTATCTGATACGCAGTATTTT. Protein sequence: CASSLHPLSDTQYF.